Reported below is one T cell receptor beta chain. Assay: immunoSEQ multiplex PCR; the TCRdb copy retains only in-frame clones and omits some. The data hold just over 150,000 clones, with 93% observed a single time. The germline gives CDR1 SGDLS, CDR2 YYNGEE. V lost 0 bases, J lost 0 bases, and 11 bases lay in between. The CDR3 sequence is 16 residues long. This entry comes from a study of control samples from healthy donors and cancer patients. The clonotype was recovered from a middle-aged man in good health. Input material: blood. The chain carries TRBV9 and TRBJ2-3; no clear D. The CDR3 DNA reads TGTGCCAGCAGCGTAGAGAGCGTTACTAGCACAGATACGCAGTATTTT. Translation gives CASSVESVTSTDTQYF.